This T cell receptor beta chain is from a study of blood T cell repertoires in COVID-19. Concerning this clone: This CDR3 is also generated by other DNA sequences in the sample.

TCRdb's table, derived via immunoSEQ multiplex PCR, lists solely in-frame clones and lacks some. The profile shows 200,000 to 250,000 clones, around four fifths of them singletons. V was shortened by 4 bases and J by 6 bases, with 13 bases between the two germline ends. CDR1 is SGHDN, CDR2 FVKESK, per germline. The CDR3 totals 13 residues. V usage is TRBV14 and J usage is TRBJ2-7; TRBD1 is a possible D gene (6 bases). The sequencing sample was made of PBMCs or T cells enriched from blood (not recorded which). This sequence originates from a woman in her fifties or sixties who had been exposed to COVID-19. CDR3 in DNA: TGTGCCAGCAGCCTTAGGACAGAAGGCGAGCAGTACTTC. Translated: CASSLRTEGEQYF.